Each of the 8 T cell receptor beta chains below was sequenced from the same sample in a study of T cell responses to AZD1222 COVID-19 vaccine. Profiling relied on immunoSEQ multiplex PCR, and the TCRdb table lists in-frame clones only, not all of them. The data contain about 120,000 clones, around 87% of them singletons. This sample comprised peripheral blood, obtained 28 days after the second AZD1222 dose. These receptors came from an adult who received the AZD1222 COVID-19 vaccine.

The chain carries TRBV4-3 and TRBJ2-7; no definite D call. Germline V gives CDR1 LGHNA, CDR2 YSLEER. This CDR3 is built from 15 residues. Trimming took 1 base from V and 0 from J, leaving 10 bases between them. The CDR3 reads CASSQGFLSSYEQYF. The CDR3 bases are TGCGCCAGCAGCCAAGGGTTTTTGAGCTCCTACGAGCAGTACTTC.

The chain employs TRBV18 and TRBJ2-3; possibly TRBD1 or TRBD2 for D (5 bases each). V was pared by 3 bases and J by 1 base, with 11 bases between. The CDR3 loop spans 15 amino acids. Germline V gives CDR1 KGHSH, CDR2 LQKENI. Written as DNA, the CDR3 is TGTGCCAGCTCACCCCGGGACCGTCGCACAGATACGCAGTATTTT. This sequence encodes CASSPRDRRTDTQYF.

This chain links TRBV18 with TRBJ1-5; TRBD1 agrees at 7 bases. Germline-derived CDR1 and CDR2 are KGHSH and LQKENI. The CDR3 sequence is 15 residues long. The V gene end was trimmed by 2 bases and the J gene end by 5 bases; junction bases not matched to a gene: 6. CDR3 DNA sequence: TGTGCCAGCTCACCAGGGAGGGGGCCGTATCAGCCCCAGCATTTT. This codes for CASSPGRGPYQPQHF.

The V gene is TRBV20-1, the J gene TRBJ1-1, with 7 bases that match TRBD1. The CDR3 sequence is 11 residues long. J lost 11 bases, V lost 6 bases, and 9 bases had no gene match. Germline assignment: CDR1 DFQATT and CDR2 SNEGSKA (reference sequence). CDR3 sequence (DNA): TGCAGTGCCCTCGACAGGGTTTGGGCTTTCTTT. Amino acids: CSALDRVWAFF.

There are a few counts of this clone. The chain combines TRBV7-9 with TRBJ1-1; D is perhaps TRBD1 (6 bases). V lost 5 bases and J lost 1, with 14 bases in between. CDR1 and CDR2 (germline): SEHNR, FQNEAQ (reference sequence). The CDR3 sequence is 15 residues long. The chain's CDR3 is CASSPAGGGNTEAFF. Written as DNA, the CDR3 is TGTGCCAGCAGCCCAGCGGGGGGCGGGAACACTGAAGCTTTCTTT.

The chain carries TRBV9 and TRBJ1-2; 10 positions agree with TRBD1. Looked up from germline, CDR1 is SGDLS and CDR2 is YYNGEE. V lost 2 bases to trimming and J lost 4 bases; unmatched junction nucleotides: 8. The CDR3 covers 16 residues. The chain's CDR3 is CASSVGWTGGSYGYTF. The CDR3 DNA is TGTGCCAGCAGCGTTGGTTGGACAGGGGGGTCCTATGGCTACACCTTC.

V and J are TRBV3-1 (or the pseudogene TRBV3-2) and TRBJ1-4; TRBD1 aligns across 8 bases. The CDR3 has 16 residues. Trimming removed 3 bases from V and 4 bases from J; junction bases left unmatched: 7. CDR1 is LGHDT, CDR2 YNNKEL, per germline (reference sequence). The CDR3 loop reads CASSHQGAGGNEKLFF. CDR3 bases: TGTGCCAGCAGCCACCAGGGGGCCGGGGGTAATGAAAAACTGTTTTTT.

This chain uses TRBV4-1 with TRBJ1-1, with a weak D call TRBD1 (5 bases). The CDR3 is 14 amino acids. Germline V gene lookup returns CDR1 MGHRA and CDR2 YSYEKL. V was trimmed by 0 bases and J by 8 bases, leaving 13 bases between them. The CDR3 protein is CASSQESWDVEAFF. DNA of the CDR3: TGCGCCAGCAGCCAAGAATCGTGGGACGTCGAAGCTTTCTTT.